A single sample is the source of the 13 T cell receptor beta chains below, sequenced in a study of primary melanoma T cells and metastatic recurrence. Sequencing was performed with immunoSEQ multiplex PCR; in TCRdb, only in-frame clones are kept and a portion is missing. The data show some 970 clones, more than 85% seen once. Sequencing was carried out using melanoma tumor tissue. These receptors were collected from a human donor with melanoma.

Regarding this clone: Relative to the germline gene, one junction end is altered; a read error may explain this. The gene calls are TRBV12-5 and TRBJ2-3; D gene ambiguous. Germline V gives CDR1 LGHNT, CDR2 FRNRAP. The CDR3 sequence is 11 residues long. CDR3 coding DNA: TGTGCTAGTGGTTCTGGATGGGGATTGAATTTT. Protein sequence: CASGSGWGLNF.

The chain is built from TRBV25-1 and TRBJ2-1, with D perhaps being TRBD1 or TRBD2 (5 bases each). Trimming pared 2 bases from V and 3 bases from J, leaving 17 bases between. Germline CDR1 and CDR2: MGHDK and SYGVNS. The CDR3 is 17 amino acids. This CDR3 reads CASSERLRGRVYNEQFF. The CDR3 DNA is TGTGCCAGCAGTGAAAGGTTGAGGGGAAGGGTCTACAATGAGCAGTTCTTC.

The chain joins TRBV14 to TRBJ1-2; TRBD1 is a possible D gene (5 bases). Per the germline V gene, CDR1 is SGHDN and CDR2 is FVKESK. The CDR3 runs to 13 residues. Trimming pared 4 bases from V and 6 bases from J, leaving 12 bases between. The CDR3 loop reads CASSRAGVHGYTF. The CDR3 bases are TGTGCCAGCAGCCGAGCGGGGGTACATGGCTACACCTTC. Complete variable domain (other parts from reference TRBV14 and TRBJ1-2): EAGVTQFPSHSVIEKGQTVTLRCDPISGHDNLYWYRRVMGKEIKFLLHFVKESKQDESGMPNNRFLAERTGGTYSTLKVQPAELEDSGVYFCASSRAGVHGYTFGSGTRLTVV.

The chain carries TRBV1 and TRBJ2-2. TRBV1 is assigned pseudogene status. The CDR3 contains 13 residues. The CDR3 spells CASSQDLNGELFF. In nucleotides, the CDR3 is TGCGCCAGCAGCCAAGACCTGAACGGGGAGCTGTTTTTT.

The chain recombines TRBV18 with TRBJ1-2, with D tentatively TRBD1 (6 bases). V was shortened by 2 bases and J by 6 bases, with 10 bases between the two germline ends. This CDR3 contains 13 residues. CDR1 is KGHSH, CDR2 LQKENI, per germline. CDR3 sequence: CASSPAGDDGYTF. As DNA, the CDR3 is TGTGCCAGCTCACCAGCAGGGGACGATGGCTACACCTTC. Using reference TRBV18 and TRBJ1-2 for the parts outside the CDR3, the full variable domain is NAGVMQNPRHLVRRRGQEARLRCSPMKGHSHVYWYRQLPEEGLKFMVYLQKENIIDESGMPKERFSAEFPKEGPSILRIQQVVRGDSAAYFCASSPAGDDGYTFGSGTRLTVV.

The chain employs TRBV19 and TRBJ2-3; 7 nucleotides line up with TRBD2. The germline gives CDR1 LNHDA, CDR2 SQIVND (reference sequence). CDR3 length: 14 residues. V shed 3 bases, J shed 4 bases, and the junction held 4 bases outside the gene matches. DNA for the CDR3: TGTGCCAGTAGTATTGCGGGAGCCTCAGATACGCAGTATTTT. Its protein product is CASSIAGASDTQYF. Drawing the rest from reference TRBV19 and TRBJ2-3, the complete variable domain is DGGITQSPKYLFRKEGQNVTLSCEQNLNHDAMYWYRQDPGQGLRLIYYSQIVNDFQKGDIAEGYSVSREKKESFPLTVTSAQKNPTAFYLCASSIAGASDTQYFGPGTRLTVL.

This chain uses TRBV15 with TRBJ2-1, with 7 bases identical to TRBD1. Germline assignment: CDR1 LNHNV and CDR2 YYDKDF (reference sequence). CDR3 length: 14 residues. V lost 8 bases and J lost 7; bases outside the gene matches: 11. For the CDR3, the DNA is TGTGCCACCTCGGCCAGGGGGAGTTATAATGAGCAGTTCTTC. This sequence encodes CATSARGSYNEQFF.

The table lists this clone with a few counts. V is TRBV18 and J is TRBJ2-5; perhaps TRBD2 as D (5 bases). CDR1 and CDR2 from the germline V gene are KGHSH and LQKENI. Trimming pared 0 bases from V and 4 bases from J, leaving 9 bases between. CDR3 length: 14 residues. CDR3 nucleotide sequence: TGTGCCAGCTCACCACCGGGAGTGCCAGAGACCCAGTACTTC. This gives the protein CASSPPGVPETQYF.

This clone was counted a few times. The CDR3 nucleotides read TGTGCCAGCAGCCGGAGCTCGGCCTCCTACAATGAGCAGTTCTTC. It is translated as CASSRSSASYNEQFF. The J gene is TRBJ2-1, the V gene TRBV11-3, with D hard to call. Germline values: CDR1 SGHNT, CDR2 YENEEA. With 5 bases removed from V and 0 bases from J, the gap between germline ends came to 11 bases. The CDR3 covers 15 residues.

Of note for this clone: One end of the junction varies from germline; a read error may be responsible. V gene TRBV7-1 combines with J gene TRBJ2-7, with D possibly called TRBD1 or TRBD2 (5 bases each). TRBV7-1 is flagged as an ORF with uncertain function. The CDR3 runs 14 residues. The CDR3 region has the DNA TGTGCCAGCAGCACCCCGGGGCAGTCCTCCGAGCAGTACTTC. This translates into CASSTPGQSSEQYF.

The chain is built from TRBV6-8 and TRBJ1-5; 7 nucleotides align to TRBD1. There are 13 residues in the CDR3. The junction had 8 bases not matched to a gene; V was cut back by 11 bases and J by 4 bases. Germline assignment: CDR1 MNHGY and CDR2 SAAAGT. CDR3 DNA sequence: TGTGCCTCGCGACAGGGCCTAAATCAGCCCCAGCATTTT. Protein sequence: CASRQGLNQPQHF.

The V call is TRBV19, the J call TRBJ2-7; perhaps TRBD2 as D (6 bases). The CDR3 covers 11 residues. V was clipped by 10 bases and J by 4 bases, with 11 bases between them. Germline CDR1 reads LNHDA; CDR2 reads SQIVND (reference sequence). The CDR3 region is CATTGGYEQYF. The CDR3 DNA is TGTGCCACCACCGGGGGATACGAGCAGTACTTC.

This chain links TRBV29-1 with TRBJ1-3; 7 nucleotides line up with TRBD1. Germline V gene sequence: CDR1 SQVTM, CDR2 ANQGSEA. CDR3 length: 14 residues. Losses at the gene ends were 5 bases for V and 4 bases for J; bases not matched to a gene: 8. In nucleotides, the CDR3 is TGCAGCGTTTACCCCGACAGGGCGGGAAACACCATATATTTT. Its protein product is CSVYPDRAGNTIYF.